This T cell receptor (beta chain) was captured in a study of blood T cell repertoires in COVID-19. Produced via immunoSEQ multiplex PCR; TCRdb's table is partial and in-frame only. Seen here are about 440,000 clones, roughly 91% observed once, and the top ten hold 0.6%. Cohorts were based on clinical histories the participants reported. The CDR3 consists of 13 residues. Between the trimmed V and J ends, which lost 6 bases and 4 bases, there was a span of 10 bases. Germline V gives CDR1 SEHNR, CDR2 FQNEAQ (reference sequence). The receptor's source is a man younger than 35 who had recovered from COVID-19. Sequencing used PBMCs or T cells enriched from blood (not recorded which). The V gene is TRBV7-9, the J gene TRBJ2-1, with D perhaps TRBD1 (5 bases). This chain's CDR3 is CASRGQQYNEQFF. CDR3 coding DNA: TGTGCCAGCAGGGGGCAACAATACAATGAGCAGTTCTTC.